Included here is one T cell receptor (beta chain) sequence, with context. Its antigen remains undetermined. Base qualities are missing; no much larger clone stands one base away. Peripheral blood CD8+ and CD4+ T cells from healthy donors, Susac syndrome patients and multiple sclerosis patients were profiled using high-throughput TCR beta sequencing. The Susac syndrome patients fulfilled recently defined diagnostic criteria for definite or probable disease. Bulk CD8+ and CD4+ T cells were purified by magnetic negative isolation, while CD8+ TEMRA cells were enriched using FACS. Blood was drawn into EDTA tubes, processed within 24 hours, and PBMCs were isolated by density gradient centrifugation. PBMCs intended for TCR sequencing were cryopreserved in liquid nitrogen and were subsequently thawed in a 37 degrees C water bath. The sorted or isolated CD4+, CD8+ and CD8+ TEMRA cells had a purity of 90% or higher.

Including cysteine and phenylalanine, the CDR3 has 17 amino acids. Left in the record is the CDR3 DNA by itself, 51 bases read in frame from the first base. The junction shows trimming of 3 bases on V and 0 bases on J, plus 15 bases between the germline ends. The CDR1 and CDR2 encoded by the germline V gene (reference sequence) are DFQATT and SNEGSKA. The sample is drawn from a study of CD8 T cells in Susac syndrome (dated by TCRdb to between 2019 and 2020). With respect to the entire study: Of the Susac syndrome patients who were sequenced, 5 or 6 had clinically active disease and roughly 8 were in clinical remission. At blood withdrawal, Susac syndrome patients were either therapy-naive, taking corticosteroids (in some cases with IVIg as well), or taking IVIg alone. Repertoire sequencing was used to test whether CD8+ T cell activation and differentiation in Susac syndrome was antigen driven. General study outcomes and caveats: No clonal expansion was detected in the CD4+ T cell repertoire of Susac syndrome patients. The study acknowledged that relatively few individuals were included in the TCR sequencing and HLA analysis.

RNA was extracted using the RNeasy kit, and roughly 0.5 to 1 ug of the RNA was reverse transcribed with random hexamers. The immunoSEQ multiplex PCR assay, covering 54 Vbeta and 13 Jbeta segments, was used to amplify TCR beta CDR3 regions. Bias from PCR amplification was corrected by using a synthetic template baseline for primer optimization and for computational correction. Per the original workflow: Reads were annotated to V, D and J genes according to IMGT and were analyzed with immunoSEQ Analyzer, with only productive sequences retained. Clonality was computed as one minus Shannon entropy normalized by log2 of the number of productive unique sequences. For each patient and control, public and private clones were evaluated within the 100 most prevalent clones. A clone was defined as Susac-specific if it was absent from the healthy and MS cohorts, from 1052 published viral clones and from other ImmuneACCESS disease sequences. TCRdb passed the public sequencing reads through fastp at Q25 and MiXCR, retaining productive beta sequences. Each record represents a unique CDR3 protein, reported with the most common genes and DNA among its rows. TCRdb's processing, not the study's, gives the V and J calls here. This sample gives roughly 190,000 distinct CDR3 sequences in total; 90% to 97% of them show up just once. The ten largest clones add up to 0.098% of the sample.

What was sequenced was CD4+ T cells from PBMCs. The TCR comes from a human donor with Susac syndrome. Rearrangement joined TRBV20-1 to TRBJ2-6; a tentative D call is TRBD1 (6 bases match). This receptor carries the CDR3 CSASPPGQFSGANVLTF. The bases read TGCAGTGCTAGTCCGCCGGGACAATTCTCTGGGGCCAACGTCCTGACTTTC.